This T cell receptor beta chain was identified during a study of CD8 T cells in ankylosing spondylitis. Quantitative 5'-RACE with molecular barcodes produced the TCR beta libraries. TCRdb reprocessed the 5' RACE reads with MiXCR, giving one entry per CDR3 protein. Of under 200,000 distinct CDR3 sequences in the sample, 9.5% to 13% were seen once. This clonotype has at least ten counts. The specimen was blood, either unsorted or a sorted T cell fraction (not recorded which). The sequence was obtained from a male donor with ankylosing spondylitis or in good health (not recorded which).

The CDR3: CASSRDGFTGRNYEQYF. In nucleotides, the CDR3 is TGTGCCAGCAGCCGGGACGGTTTTACGGGACGTAACTACGAGCAGTACTTC. The chain uses TRBV3-1 and TRBJ2-7, with D perhaps matching TRBD1 or TRBD2 (5 bases each). The length of the CDR3 is 17 residues. Germline-derived CDR1 and CDR2 are LGHDT and YNNKEL (reference sequence). V was cut by 4 bases and J by 3 bases, with 22 bases left in between.